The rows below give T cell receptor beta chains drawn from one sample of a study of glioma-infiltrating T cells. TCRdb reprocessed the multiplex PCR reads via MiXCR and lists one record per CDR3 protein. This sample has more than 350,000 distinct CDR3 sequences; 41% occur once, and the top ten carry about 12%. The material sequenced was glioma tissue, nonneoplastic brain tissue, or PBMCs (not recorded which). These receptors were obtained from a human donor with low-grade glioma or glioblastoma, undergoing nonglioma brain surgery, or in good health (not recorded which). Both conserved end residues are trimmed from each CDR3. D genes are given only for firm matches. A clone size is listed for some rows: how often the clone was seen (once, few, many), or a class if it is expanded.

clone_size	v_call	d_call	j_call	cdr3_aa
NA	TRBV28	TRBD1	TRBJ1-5	ASSFETGGLNQPQH
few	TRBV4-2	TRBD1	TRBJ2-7	ASSQGVGTGLYEQY
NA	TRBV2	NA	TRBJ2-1	ASRYTHEQF
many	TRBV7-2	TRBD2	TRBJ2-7	ASSPQRGRGYEQY
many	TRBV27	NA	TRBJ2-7	ASSLWAVGPYEQY
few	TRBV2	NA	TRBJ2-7	ASSALGSDSYEQY
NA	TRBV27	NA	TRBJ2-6	ASSYTGPNSGANVLT
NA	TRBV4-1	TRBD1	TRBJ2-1	ASSWGQGSDEQF
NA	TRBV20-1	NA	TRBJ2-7	SAPSGDTRQY
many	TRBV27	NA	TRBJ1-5	ASSNGRSYQPQH
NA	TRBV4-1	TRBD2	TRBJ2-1	ASSRLAGGPIGEQF
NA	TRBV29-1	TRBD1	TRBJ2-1	SVESGQGAHRETQF
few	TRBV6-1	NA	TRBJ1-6	ASTPRQFSPLH
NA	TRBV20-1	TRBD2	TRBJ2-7	SARDRGLGQSYEQY
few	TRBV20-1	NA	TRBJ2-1	SAPGQVVDNEQF
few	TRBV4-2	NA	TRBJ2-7	ASSQEASESSYEQY
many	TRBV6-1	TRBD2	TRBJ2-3	ASSPLGREDTDTQY
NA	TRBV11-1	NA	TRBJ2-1	ASSLVRRGGNEQF
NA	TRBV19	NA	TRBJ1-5	ASSIGDGNNQPQH
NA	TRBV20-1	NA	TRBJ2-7	SARLGGPNYEQY
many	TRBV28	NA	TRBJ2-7	ASSLRRDEQY
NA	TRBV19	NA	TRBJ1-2	ASRQETNYGYT
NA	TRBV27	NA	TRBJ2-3	ASSLSPRALTDTQY
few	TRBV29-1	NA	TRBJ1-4	SATGADNEKLF
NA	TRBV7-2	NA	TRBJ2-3	ASLRAALLPDTQY
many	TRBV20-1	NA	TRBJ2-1	SAGSMVGEQF
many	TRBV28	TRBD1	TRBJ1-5	ATFGQGEYSNQPQH
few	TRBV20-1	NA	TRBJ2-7	SANDGAYEQY
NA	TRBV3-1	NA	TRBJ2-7	ASSRHVGSEQY
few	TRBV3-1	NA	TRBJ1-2	ASSQVPAGDGYT
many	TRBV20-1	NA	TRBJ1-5	SARQTGSRQPQH
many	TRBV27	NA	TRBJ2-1	ASSLRLETYNEQF
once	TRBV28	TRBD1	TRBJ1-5	ASSPGGEDQTQH
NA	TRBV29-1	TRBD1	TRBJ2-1	SVEGTGDIEQF
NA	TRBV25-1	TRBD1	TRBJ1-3	ASSGGQEPGSTIY
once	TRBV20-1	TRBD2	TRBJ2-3	SAHSPLSTSAGTQY